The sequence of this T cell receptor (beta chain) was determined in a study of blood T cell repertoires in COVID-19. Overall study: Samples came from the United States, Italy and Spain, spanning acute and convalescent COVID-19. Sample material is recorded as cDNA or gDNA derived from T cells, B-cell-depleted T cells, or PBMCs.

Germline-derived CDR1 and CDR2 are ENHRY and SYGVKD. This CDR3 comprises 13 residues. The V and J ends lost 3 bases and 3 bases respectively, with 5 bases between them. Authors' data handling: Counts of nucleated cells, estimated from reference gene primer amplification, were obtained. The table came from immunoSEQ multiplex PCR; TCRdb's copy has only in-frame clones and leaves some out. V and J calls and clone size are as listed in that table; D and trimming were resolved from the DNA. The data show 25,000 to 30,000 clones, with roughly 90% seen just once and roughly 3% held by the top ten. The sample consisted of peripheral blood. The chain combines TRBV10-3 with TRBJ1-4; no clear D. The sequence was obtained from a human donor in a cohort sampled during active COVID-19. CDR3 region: CAISDVANEKLFF. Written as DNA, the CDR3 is TGTGCCATCAGTGACGTCGCTAATGAAAAACTGTTTTTT.